What follows is one T cell receptor beta chain and its context. Its antigen is as yet unknown. The CDR3 sequence is 17 residues long. CDR1 MNHNS and CDR2 SASEGT come from the germline V gene. V lost 1 base and J lost 1, with 15 bases in between. This sample is drawn from a study of CD8+ T cells in alopecia areata. Sequencing relied on a cDNA template that was reverse transcribed from extracted RNA. Measured with immunoSEQ multiplex PCR; TCRdb has only the in-frame clones, and not every one. The sample has 150,000 to 200,000 clones; less than 80% are singletons. Study-wide results and caveats: Lesional scalp, notably in alopecia totalis/universalis, had clonality above that of normal scalp.

The sequence derives from a human donor with alopecia areata. The chain carries TRBV6-1 and TRBJ2-3, with D uncertain. The sequenced sample was CD8+ T cells sorted from blood, obtained at week 0. The CDR3 protein is CASSEVTGPSRTDTQYF. In DNA, the CDR3 is TGTGCCAGCAGTGAAGTGACCGGGCCCTCGCGCACAGATACGCAGTATTTT.